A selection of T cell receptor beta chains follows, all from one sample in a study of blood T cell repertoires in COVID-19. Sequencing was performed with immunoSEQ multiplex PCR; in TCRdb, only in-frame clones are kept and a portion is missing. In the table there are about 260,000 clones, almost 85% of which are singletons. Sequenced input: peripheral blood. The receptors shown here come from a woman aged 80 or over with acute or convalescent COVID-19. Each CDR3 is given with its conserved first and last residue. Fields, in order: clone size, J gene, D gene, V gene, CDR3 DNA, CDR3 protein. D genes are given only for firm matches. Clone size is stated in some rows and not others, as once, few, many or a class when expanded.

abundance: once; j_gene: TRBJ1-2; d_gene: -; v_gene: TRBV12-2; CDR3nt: TGTGCAAGTCGCTTGTACCGCGGACAGGGGGCTTACGGCTACACCTTC; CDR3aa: CASRLYRGQGAYGYTF
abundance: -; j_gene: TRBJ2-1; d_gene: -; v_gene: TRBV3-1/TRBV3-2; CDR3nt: TGTGCCAGCAGCCAAGTGAGGAATGAGCAGTTCTTC; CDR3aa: CASSQVRNEQFF
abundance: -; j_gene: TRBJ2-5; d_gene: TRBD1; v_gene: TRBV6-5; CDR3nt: TGTGCCAGCGCCAGGGCAGGGGGCACTCAAGAGACCCAGTACTTC; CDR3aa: CASARAGGTQETQYF
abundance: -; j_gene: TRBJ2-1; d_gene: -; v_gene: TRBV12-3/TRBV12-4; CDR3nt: TGTGCCAGCAGTTTAGATACTGTCAATGAGCAGTTCTTC; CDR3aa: CASSLDTVNEQFF
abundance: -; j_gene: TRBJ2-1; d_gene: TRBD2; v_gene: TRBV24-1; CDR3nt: TGTGCCACCAGTGCCGGGACTAGCGGGATTGATGAGCAGTTCTTC; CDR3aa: CATSAGTSGIDEQFF
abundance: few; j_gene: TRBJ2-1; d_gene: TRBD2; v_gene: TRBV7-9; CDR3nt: TGTGCCAGCAGCTCGCTAGCGGGAGGGCCGATTAATGAGCAGTTCTTC; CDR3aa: CASSSLAGGPINEQFF
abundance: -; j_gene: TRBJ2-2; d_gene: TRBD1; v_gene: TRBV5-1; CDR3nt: TGCGCCAGCAGCGGCGGACAGGGGGCGAACACCGGGGAGCTGTTTTTT; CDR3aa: CASSGGQGANTGELFF
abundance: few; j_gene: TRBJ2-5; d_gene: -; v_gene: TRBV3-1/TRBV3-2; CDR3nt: TGTGCCAGCAGCCAAGCTCTAGCGAGACAGACCCAGTACTTC; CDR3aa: CASSQALARQTQYF
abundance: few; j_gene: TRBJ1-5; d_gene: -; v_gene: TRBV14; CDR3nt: TGTGCCAGCAGCCAAGGGCCTAATCAGCCCCAGCATTTT; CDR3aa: CASSQGPNQPQHF
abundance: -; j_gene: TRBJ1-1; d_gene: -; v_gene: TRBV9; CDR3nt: TGTGCCAGCAGCGTAGCTTATCAGGGCACGAACACTGAAGCTTTCTTT; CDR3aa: CASSVAYQGTNTEAFF
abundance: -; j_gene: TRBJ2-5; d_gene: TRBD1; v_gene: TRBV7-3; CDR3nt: TGTGCCAGCAGCTCGAGGACAGGGTCGTTGGAGACCCAGTACTTC; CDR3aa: CASSSRTGSLETQYF
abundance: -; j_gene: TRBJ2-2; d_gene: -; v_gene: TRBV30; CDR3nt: TGTGCCACCAACTATTTCCTAAACACCGGGGAGCTGTTTTTT; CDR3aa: CATNYFLNTGELFF
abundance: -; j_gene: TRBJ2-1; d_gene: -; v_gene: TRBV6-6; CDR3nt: TGTGCCAGCAGTCCACAGGGTCTAGGGTCATACAATGAGCAGTTCTTC; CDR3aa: CASSPQGLGSYNEQFF
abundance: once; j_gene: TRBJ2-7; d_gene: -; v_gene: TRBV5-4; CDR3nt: TGTGCCAGCAGCTTGGTAGGGGGATCCTACGAGCAGTACTTC; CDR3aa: CASSLVGGSYEQYF
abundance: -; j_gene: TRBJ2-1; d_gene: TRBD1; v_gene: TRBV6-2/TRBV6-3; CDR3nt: TGTGCCAGCAGTAGACAGGGGGCGCGTAATGAGCAGTTCTTC; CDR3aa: CASSRQGARNEQFF
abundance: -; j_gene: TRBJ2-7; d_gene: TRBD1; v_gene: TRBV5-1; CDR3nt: TGCGCCAGCAGCTTGGGGGACAGCGGATACTTAGAAACGCAGTACTTC; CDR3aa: CASSLGDSGYLETQYF
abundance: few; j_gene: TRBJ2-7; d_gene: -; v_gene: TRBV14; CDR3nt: TGTGCCAGCAGCCAAGAGGAGGCACTTCCTTACGAGCAGTACTTC; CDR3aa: CASSQEEALPYEQYF
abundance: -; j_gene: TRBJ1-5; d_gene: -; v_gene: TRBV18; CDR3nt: TGTGCCAGCTCACCGGAGGCGTTGGTGCAGCCCCAGCATTTT; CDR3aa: CASSPEALVQPQHF
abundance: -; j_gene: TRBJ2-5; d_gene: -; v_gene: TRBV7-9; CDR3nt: TGTGCCAGCAGCTTCGGGGGAAGACAAGAGACCCAGTACTTC; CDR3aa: CASSFGGRQETQYF
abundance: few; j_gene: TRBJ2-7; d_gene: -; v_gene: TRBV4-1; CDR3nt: TGCGCCAGCAGCCGGGTTAGCGGTTACGAGCAGTACTTC; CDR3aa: CASSRVSGYEQYF
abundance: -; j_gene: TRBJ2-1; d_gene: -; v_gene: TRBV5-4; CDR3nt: TGTGCCAGCAGCTTGCAGGGTACAGCAGATGAGCAGTTCTTC; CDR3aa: CASSLQGTADEQFF
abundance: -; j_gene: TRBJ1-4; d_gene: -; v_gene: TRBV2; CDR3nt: TGTGCCAGCACCCTGACAGGATCTAATGAAAAACTGTTTTTT; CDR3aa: CASTLTGSNEKLFF
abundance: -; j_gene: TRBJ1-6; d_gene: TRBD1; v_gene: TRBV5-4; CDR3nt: TGTGCCAGCAGCTTCGGGACAGCAGATAATTCACCCCTCCACTTT; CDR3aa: CASSFGTADNSPLHF
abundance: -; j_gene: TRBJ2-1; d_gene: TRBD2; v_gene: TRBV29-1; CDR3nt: TGCAGCGTTGCATCGGCTAGCGGGATACTGGGGCAGTTCTTC; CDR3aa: CSVASASGILGQFF
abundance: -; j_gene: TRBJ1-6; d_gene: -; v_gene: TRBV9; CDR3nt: TGTGCCAGCAGCGTAGTTCCTTTCAGGAATTCACCCCTCCACTTT; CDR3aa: CASSVVPFRNSPLHF
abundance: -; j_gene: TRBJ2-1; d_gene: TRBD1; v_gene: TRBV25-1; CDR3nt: TGTGCCAGCAGTGAATATAGCGACAGGGCTATTGGTAATGAGCAGTTCTTC; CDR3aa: CASSEYSDRAIGNEQFF
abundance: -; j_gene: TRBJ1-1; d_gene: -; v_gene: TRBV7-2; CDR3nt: TGTGCCAGCAGCTTTGTCAGGGGGAACACTGAAGCTTTCTTT; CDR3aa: CASSFVRGNTEAFF
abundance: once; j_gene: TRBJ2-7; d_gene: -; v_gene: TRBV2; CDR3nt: TGTGCCAGCAGTGAAGCGCTTCGGGGGGAGCAGTACTTC; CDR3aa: CASSEALRGEQYF
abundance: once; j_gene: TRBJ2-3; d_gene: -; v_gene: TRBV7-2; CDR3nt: TGTGCCAGCAGCTTATGGCTAGCTAGTAGGACAGATACGCAGTATTTT; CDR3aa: CASSLWLASRTDTQYF
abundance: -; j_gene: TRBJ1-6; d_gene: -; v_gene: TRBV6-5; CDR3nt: TGTGCCAGCAGGATGGGTGGAGGGAATTCACCCCTCCACTTT; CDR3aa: CASRMGGGNSPLHF
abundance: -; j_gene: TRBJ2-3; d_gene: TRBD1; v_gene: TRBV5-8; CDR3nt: TGTGCCAGCAGTTACGCGGGACAGGGGTTCGCAGATACGCAGTATTTT; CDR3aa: CASSYAGQGFADTQYF
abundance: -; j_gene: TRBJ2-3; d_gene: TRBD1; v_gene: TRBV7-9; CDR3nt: TGTGCCAGCAGCTTAGGGACAGGGGTCACAGATACGCAGTATTTT; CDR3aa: CASSLGTGVTDTQYF
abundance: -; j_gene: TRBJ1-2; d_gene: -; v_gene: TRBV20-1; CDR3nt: TGCAGTGCTAGAGTCCCCCTAGGCTACACCTTC; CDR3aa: CSARVPLGYTF
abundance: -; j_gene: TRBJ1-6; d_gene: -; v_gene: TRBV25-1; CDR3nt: TGTGCCAGCAGTGAATATTCACAAGTCAATTCACCCCTCCACTTT; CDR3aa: CASSEYSQVNSPLHF
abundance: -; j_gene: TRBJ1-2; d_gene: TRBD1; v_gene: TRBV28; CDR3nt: TGTGCCAGCACCACGGTGGGACAGAGAGGAAATGGCTACACCTTC; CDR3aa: CASTTVGQRGNGYTF
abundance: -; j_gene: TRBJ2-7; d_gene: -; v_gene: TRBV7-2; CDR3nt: TGTGCCAGCAGCTTAGCGGGGGGGCGCGAGCAGTACTTC; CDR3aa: CASSLAGGREQYF
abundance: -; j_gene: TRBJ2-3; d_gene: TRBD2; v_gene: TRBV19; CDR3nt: TGTGCCACCGGGAGCGGGGGGGGCACAGATACGCAGTATTTT; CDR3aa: CATGSGGGTDTQYF
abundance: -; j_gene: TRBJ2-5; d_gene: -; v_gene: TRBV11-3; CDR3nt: TGTGCCAGCAGCTCTGACCCGGAGGGGAAGACCCAGTACTTC; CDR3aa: CASSSDPEGKTQYF
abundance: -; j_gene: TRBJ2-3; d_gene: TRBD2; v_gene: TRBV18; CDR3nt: TGTGCCAGCTCACCACCGGGACTAGCGGGTCGCCTCACAGATACGCAGTATTTT; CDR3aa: CASSPPGLAGRLTDTQYF
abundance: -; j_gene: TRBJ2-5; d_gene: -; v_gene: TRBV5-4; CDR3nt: TGTGCCAGCAGCCCGGACCGTCAGGGGACCCAGTACTTC; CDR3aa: CASSPDRQGTQYF
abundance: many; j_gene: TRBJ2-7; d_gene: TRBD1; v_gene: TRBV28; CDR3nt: TGTGCCAGCAGTCTCCCCCGCCTGGGACAGGGGGCAAACGAGCAGTACTTC; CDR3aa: CASSLPRLGQGANEQYF
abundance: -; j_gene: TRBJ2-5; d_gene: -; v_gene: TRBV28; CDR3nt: TGTGCCAGCAATGCGCCGGGAAACTTCCAAGAGACCCAGTACTTC; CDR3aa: CASNAPGNFQETQYF
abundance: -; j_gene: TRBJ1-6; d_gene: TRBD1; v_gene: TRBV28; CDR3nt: TGTGCCAGCAGTTCACATCCTGGGACAGGGAATTCACCCCTCCACTTT; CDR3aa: CASSSHPGTGNSPLHF
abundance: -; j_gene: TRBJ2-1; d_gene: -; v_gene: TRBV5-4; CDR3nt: TGTGCCAGCAGCTTGGACAGAAGCTCCTACAATGAGCAGTTCTTC; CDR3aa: CASSLDRSSYNEQFF
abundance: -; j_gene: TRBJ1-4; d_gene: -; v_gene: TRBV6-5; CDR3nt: TGTGCCAGCAGTTTTCAGGGTGGTGAAAAACTGTTTTTT; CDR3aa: CASSFQGGEKLFF
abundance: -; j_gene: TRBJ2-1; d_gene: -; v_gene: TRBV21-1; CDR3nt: TGTGCCAGCAACCAAAGTTTAAGGGGGTTCTACAATGAGCAGTTCTTC; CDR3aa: CASNQSLRGFYNEQFF
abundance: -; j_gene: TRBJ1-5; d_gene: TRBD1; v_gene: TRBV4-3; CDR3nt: TGCGCCAGCAGCCAAGACAGGGGGTGGATGAAGCCCCAGCATTTT; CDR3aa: CASSQDRGWMKPQHF
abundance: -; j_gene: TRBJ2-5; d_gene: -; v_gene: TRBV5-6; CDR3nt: TGTGCCAGCAGGGGGCGTGGTAGAAGAGAGACCCAGTACTTC; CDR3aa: CASRGRGRRETQYF
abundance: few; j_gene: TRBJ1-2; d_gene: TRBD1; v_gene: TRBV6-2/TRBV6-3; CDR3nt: TGTGCCAGCAGTTACCGCGACAGGGCTAATAACTATGGCTACACCTTC; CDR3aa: CASSYRDRANNYGYTF
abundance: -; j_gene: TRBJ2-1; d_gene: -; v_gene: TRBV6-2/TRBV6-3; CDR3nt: TGTGCCAGCAGTTACGACAGAGGTAGGAATGAGCAGTTCTTC; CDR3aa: CASSYDRGRNEQFF
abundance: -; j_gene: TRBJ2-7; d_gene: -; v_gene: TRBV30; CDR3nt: TGTGCCTGGAACACAGGGCAGTCCTACGAGCAGTACTTC; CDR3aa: CAWNTGQSYEQYF
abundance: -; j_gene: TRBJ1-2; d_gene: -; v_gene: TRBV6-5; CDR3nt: TGTGCCAGCAGGGGGGCCCAAGTACAGACATATGGCTACACCTTC; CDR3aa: CASRGAQVQTYGYTF
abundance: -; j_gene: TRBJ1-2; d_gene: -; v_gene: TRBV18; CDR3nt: TGTGCCAGCTCACCCCTGGACAGCTATGGCTACACCTTC; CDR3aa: CASSPLDSYGYTF